This TCR beta chain is from a study of cytomegalovirus exposure and HLA in healthy donors. Findings of the study overall: The listing of 150 to 200 TCR beta chains classed them as cytomegalovirus-associated. Earlier analysis yielded a pattern in which most TCR beta V segments were productive about 87% or about 30% of the time.

There are 15 residues in the CDR3. Germline lookup yields CDR1 SGHNT and CDR2 YENEEA. The junction had 6 bases not matched to a gene; V was cut back by 5 bases and J by 0 bases. The PCR was carried out with 60 Vbeta primers and 13 Jbeta primers. Assay used: immunoSEQ multiplex PCR; TCRdb lists only in-frame clones, some missing. Among approximately 150,000 clones listed, 84% were seen once. This clone has just one count. Its specificity is not known. The chain joins TRBV11-3 to TRBJ1-1; 7 bases match TRBD1. Input material: PBMCs. The source of this sequence is a man aged 18 to 29 in good health and CMV-seronegative. The CDR3 loop reads CASSRMGQLNTEAFF. For the CDR3, the DNA is TGTGCCAGCAGCCGGATGGGACAGCTGAACACTGAAGCTTTCTTT.